These T cell receptor beta chains were read from a single sample in a study of blood T cell repertoires in COVID-19. Sequenced by immunoSEQ multiplex PCR; TCRdb stores in-frame clones only, minus some. The table shows roughly 70,000 clones, with roughly 71% occurring only once. The sequenced sample was peripheral blood. These TCRs come from a man aged 55 to 70 with COVID-19, enrolled during active disease. The conserved cysteine and the conserved F or W are not part of the CDR3 here. A D gene is named only where the DNA matches it firmly.

d_call v_call cdr3_aa
TRBD2 TRBV19 ASSSQSGAYEQY
- TRBV4-1 ASSPSEGLGGYEQY
TRBD2 TRBV6-1 ASSEQEGGWNIQY
- TRBV9 ASSVAGVAGNTIY
TRBD1 TRBV4-1 ASSLAGTALLYEQY
- TRBV19 ASTTGGRSPLH
TRBD2 TRBV7-9 ASSKREGNTGELF
- TRBV6-5 ASSIQNRNNSPLH
TRBD2 TRBV11-3 ASSPPTSGPSYEQY
- TRBV7-2 ASSLVFFEQF
TRBD1 TRBV4-1 ASSQDGTGGNQPQH
TRBD2 TRBV29-1 SVWGASGSPDTQY
- TRBV3-1/TRBV3-2 ASSLTEAGEGAF
- TRBV15 ATSRAGSGANVLT
- TRBV30 AWSMGHWETQY
TRBD1 TRBV4-2 ASSRSDRGASYEQY
- TRBV5-4 ASSAKTGINEKLF
TRBD2 TRBV14 ASSPGLAGGHSSYNEQF
TRBD1 TRBV25-1 ASSERPARRGLAEQF
- TRBV11-1 ASSLGNDGVLETQY
- TRBV7-2 ASSLEGGYTDTQY
- TRBV11-2 ASSLTTGADTQY
TRBD2 TRBV6-1 ASSETSGDTGELF
- TRBV30 AWSGTARTEAF
TRBD1 TRBV10-1 ASSGHRGDTEAF
TRBD2 TRBV5-4 ASRIAGGTDTQY